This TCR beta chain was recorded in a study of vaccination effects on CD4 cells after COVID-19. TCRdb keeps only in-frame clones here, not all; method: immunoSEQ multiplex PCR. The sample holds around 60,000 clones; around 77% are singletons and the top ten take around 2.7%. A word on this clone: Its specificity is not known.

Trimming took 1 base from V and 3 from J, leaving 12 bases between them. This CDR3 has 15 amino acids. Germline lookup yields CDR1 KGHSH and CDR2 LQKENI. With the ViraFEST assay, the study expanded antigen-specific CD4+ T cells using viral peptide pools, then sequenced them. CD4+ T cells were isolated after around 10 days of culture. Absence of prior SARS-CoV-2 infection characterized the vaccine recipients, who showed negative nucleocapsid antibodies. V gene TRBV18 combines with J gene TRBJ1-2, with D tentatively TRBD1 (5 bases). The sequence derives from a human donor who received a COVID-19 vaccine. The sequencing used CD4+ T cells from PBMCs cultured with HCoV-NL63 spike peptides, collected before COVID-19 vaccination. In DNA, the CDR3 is TGTGCCAGCTCACCACTGGACGGACATGACTATGGCTACACCTTC. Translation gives CASSPLDGHDYGYTF.